This T cell receptor (beta chain) was found in a study of T-cell memory formation after mild COVID-19. The CDR3 loop spans 13 amino acids. Trimming took 4 bases from V and 3 from J, leaving 8 bases between them. Ten or more counts support this clonotype. Antigen unknown. Using its own MiXCR run on the 5' RACE reads, TCRdb lists one record per CDR3 protein. Among roughly 620,000 distinct CDR3 sequences listed, 18% were seen once. General study results and limits: CD4/CD8 balance held among clones contracting day 15 to 85, and later expanders leaned CD4+. A second wave of clones peaked on day 37, and their SARS-CoV-2 specificity went unconfirmed. The study found contracting CD4+ clones mainly in CM and EM and contracting CD8+ clones in EMRA.

What was sequenced was PBMCs or a T cell subset sorted from them (not recorded which). The chain is built from TRBV12-3 or TRBV12-4 and TRBJ2-3, with D tentatively TRBD1 (5 bases). The clonotype was recovered from an adult woman who had mild COVID-19 (a few samples of this study predate the infection). Cell type and time point are not known. The CDR3 DNA reads as TGTGCCAGCAGTTCCTCAGGGACAGATACGCAGTATTTT. It is translated as CASSSSGTDTQYF.